Reported below is one T cell receptor beta chain. With V trimmed by 5 bases and J by 2 bases, 11 bases remained unmatched. This CDR3 is 16 amino acids long. Germline V gives CDR1 MDHEN, CDR2 SYDVKM. The data derive from a study of blood T cell repertoires in COVID-19. The overall study: Collection of acute and convalescent COVID-19 samples took place in the United States, Italy and Spain. The cDNA or gDNA used as material had been derived from T cells, B-cell-depleted T cells, or PBMCs.

In the original analysis: Amplification of reference gene primers was used by the study to estimate nucleated cell counts. Data came from immunoSEQ multiplex PCR; TCRdb stores just in-frame clones and leaves some out. The V and J calls and clone size are taken from that table; D and trimming were inferred from the DNA. Of 370,000 or so clones listed, more than 65% are singletons. The TCR was taken from a human donor with acute or convalescent COVID-19. The donor label of this sample is uncertain. The source material was peripheral blood. The J gene is TRBJ1-1, the V gene TRBV28, with 7 bases lining up with TRBD1. The CDR3 reads CASSDQKRGGNTEAFF. The DNA of the CDR3 is TGTGCCAGCAGTGACCAGAAGAGAGGGGGCAACACTGAAGCTTTCTTT.